Sequencing of this T cell receptor (beta chain) was carried out in a study of lymphopenia after photon versus proton radiotherapy. Clones were read by immunoSEQ multiplex PCR, and TCRdb kept only the in-frame ones, dropping some. The sample includes roughly 3,000 clones, about 95% seen only once; the top ten take under 2%. Details on this clone: Its target is unknown.

The study, taken as a whole, reports: Only patients who died were analyzed for survival; proton advantage is unproven. Photon-treated patients lost naive T cells and TCR diversity; proton-treated stayed stable. Post-nadir TCR diversity decline inversely tracked overall survival among those who died. After lymphocyte nadir, photon-treated repertoires showed oligoclonal expansion, especially CD8+ Temra.

The CDR3 has 12 residues. The germline V and J ends were trimmed by 8 bases and 6 bases, with 11 bases remaining between them. Looked up from germline, CDR1 is SGHTA and CDR2 is FQGNSA. The chain combines TRBV7-2 with TRBJ1-5, with D uncertain. This receptor was identified in a woman between 65 and 79 years old with pancreatic cancer. The sample consisted of peripheral blood, taken from a patient treated with photon-based radiotherapy. The CDR3 DNA is TGTGCCAGCGGAAACGCCGGTCAGCCCCAGCATTTT. Its translation is CASGNAGQPQHF.